This TCR beta chain stems from a study of cytomegalovirus exposure and HLA in healthy donors. Germline CDR1 and CDR2: SGDLS and YYNGEE. Trimming removed 2 bases from V and 4 bases from J; junction bases left unmatched: 7. The CDR3 spans 17 residues. The PCR employed 60 Vbeta primers together with 13 Jbeta primers. The method was immunoSEQ multiplex PCR; TCRdb's version includes in-frame clones alone and lacks a portion of them. Of under 200,000 clones in the sample, 80% were seen once. For this clone: Antigen: not known.

Findings of the study overall: The majority of TCR sequences were rare, yet some public TCRs appeared in many donors. Upon later analysis, TCR association rates were observed to vary by HLA locus, being highest for DRB1 and lowest for HLA-C. Excluded: some indistinguishable V segments such as TRBV6-2 and TRBV6-3. Among TCR beta chains of equal frequency, HLA-associated ones were more clonally expanded in a later analysis.

The V gene is TRBV9, the J gene TRBJ2-1; 12 nucleotides align to TRBD2. Sequencing was carried out using PBMCs. The sequence was obtained from a woman aged 50 to 60 in good health and CMV-seropositive. CDR3 sequence reads: CASSVSSGGAKYNEQFF. CDR3 nucleotide sequence: TGTGCCAGCAGCGTTTCTAGCGGGGGGGCGAAATACAATGAGCAGTTCTTC.